The 4 T cell receptor beta chains below were found in one sample sequenced in a study of blood T cell repertoires in COVID-19. TCRdb's table, derived via immunoSEQ multiplex PCR, lists solely in-frame clones and lacks some. Among approximately 330,000 clones listed, over 80% were seen once. Sequenced input: peripheral blood. Receptors were obtained from a man in his thirties or forties with COVID-19, enrolled during active disease.

On this clone: No DNA is shown, since the ends of the CDR3 on it are uncertain; the CDR3 is the one TCRdb lists. The chain combines TRBV27 with TRBJ2-7; the table assigns TRBD1, which was not confirmed against the DNA. The germline V gene encodes CDR1 MNHEY and CDR2 SMNVEV (reference sequence). The CDR3 has 15 residues if both end residues are counted. CDR3 residues: CASSFGPGGSYEQYF.

This clone was observed a single time. The chain employs TRBV5-6 and TRBJ1-1; TRBD1 is a possible D gene (5 bases). The ends were cut back, 6 bases at V and 1 base at J, with 16 bases in the middle. Germline assignment: CDR1 SGHDT and CDR2 YYEEEE. This CDR3 region has 15 residues. CDR3 sequence: CASTHWRDPNTEAFF. In DNA, the CDR3 is TGTGCCAGCACCCACTGGAGGGACCCGAACACTGAAGCTTTCTTT.

The chain combines TRBV7-9 with TRBJ2-7, with D perhaps matching TRBD2 (6 bases). This CDR3 is built from 14 residues. Trimming left V 2 bases short and J 3 bases short, with 11 bases between. Germline V gene sequence: CDR1 SEHNR, CDR2 FQNEAQ (reference sequence). The CDR3 DNA reads TGTGCCAGCAGCTTACTGAGGGAGGACTACGAGCAGTACTTC. As protein: CASSLLREDYEQYF.

The CDR3 nucleotides are TGTGCCAGCCTTTCTAGCGGGACCGATGAGCAGTTCTTC. Translating gives CASLSSGTDEQFF. This chain joins TRBV12-3 or TRBV12-4 and TRBJ2-1; TRBD2 agrees at 9 bases. The V and J ends lost 8 bases and 8 bases, in that order; junction bases with no gene match: 7. CDR3 size: 13 residues.